This is a list of T cell receptor beta chains from one sample in a study of blood T cell repertoires in COVID-19. Only in-frame clones appear in the TCRdb table, and some are missing; sequencing was by immunoSEQ multiplex PCR. The repertoire consists of 180,000 or so clones, with around 91% occurring once and the leading ten covering 0.7% to 0.9%. Sequencing input: PBMCs or T cells enriched from blood (not recorded which). Receptors originate from a woman aged 18-29 years who had recovered from COVID-19. Both conserved end residues are part of each CDR3. The order of the fields is J gene, V gene, D gene, clone size, CDR3 DNA, CDR3 protein. D genes are given only for firm matches. Clone size appears in some rows only: once, few, many, or a class for an expanded clone.

TRBJ2-1 TRBV2 NA once TGTGCCAGCAGTGAAGAGTCCGCGGATGAGCAGTTCTTC CASSEESADEQFF
TRBJ2-7 TRBV5-1 TRBD1 NA TGCGCCAGCAGCTTCAAACAGGGGCCCTCCTACGAGCAGTACTTC CASSFKQGPSYEQYF
TRBJ2-4 TRBV30 TRBD2 NA TGTGCCTGGAGTGTACAACGGACTAGCGGGAGGTTAGCCAAAAACATTCAGTACTTC CAWSVQRTSGRLAKNIQYF
TRBJ1-4 TRBV20-1 TRBD1 NA TGCAGTGCTAGTGACAGGGGCAACGAAAAACTGTTTTTT CSASDRGNEKLFF
TRBJ2-5 TRBV5-1 NA NA TGCGCCAGCAGCCTCAGGACAGACCAAGAGACCCAGTACTTC CASSLRTDQETQYF
TRBJ2-5 TRBV18 NA NA TGTGCCAGCTCACCAGGCCAACAAGAGACCCAGTACTTC CASSPGQQETQYF
TRBJ2-1 TRBV13 TRBD2 NA TGTGCCAGCAGCTCCGGACCAAGCGGGAACAATGAGCAGTTCTTC CASSSGPSGNNEQFF
TRBJ2-3 TRBV28 NA NA TGTGCCAGCAGTTCTGCAGGGGAAAAAGGCACAGATACGCAGTATTTT CASSSAGEKGTDTQYF
TRBJ2-7 TRBV13 NA NA TGTGCCAGCAGCTTCCGGACAGCCTACGAGCAGTACTTC CASSFRTAYEQYF
TRBJ2-7 TRBV18 NA few TGTGCCAGCTCACCTCAGGGTCTAAGCTCCTACGAGCAGTACTTC CASSPQGLSSYEQYF